This entry is about one T cell receptor (beta chain). The sample belongs to a study of OX40 agonist ivuxolimab in advanced cancers. Overall study: Patients assigned to dose escalation were diagnosed with hepatocellular carcinoma, melanoma, renal cell or head and neck cancer.

V dropped 1 base and J dropped 6 bases, with 9 bases sitting between them. Germline V CDR1 and CDR2: SGHNT, YENEEA. The CDR3 is 14 amino acids. The repertoire was sequenced with immunoSEQ multiplex PCR; TCRdb's copy has only in-frame clones and lacks some. The top ten hold over 0.6% of the sample, which has 100,000 to 130,000 clones, under 95% seen once. The sequences come from CD4+ or CD8+ T cells sorted from blood, collected in a trial of the OX40 agonist ivuxolimab. This rearrangement joins TRBV11-3 to TRBJ2-2; D gene unclear. The origin of this receptor is an adult with an advanced solid tumor such as melanoma, head and neck, liver or kidney cancer. The CDR3, as DNA: TGTGCCAGCAGCTTAGGACGTATTTCCGGGGAGCTGTTTTTT. Its protein is CASSLGRISGELFF.